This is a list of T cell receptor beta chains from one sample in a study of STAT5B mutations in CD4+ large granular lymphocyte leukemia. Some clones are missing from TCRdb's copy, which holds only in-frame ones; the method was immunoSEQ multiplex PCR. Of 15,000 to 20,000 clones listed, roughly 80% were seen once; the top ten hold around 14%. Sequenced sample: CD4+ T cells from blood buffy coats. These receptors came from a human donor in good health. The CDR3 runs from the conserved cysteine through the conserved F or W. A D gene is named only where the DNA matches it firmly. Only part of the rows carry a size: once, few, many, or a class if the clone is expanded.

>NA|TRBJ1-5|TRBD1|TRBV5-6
CASSLLRTGISNQPQHF
TGTGCCAGCAGCTTGCTTAGGACAGGGATTAGCAATCAGCCCCAGCATTTT
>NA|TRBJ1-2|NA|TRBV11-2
CASTTSRLGYGYGYTF
TGTGCCAGCACCACTTCGCGTCTGGGTTATGGCTATGGCTACACCTTC
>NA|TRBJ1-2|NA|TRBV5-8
CASSLDRNYGYTF
TGTGCCAGCAGCTTGGATCGAAACTATGGCTACACCTTC
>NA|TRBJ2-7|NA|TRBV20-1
CSAGGYEQYF
TGCAGTGCTGGTGGCTACGAGCAGTACTTC
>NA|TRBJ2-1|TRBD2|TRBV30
CAWSARGLAYREQFF
TGTGCCTGGAGTGCTAGGGGACTAGCATATCGTGAGCAGTTCTTC
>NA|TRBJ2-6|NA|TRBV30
CAWSGRGANVLTF
TGTGCCTGGAGTGGCCGTGGGGCCAACGTCCTGACTTTC
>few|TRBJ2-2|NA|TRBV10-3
CAITRGMGTTGELFF
TGTGCCATCACTAGGGGGATGGGGACGACCGGGGAGCTGTTTTTT
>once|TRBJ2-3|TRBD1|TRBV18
CASSDRGKDTQYF
TGTGCCAGCTCGGACAGGGGGAAAGATACGCAGTATTTT
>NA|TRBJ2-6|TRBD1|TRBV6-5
CASSSGQTSGANVLTF
TGTGCCAGCAGTTCGGGACAGACCTCTGGGGCCAACGTCCTGACTTTC
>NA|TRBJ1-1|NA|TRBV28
CASSSGGAMNTEAFF
TGTGCCAGCAGTTCCGGGGGCGCGATGAACACTGAAGCTTTCTTT
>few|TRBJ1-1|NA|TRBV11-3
CASSFDSLTEAFF
TGTGCCAGCAGCTTCGACAGTCTCACTGAAGCTTTCTTT
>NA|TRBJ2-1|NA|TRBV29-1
CSVEVAQGYNEQFF
TGCAGCGTTGAAGTCGCCCAGGGTTACAATGAGCAGTTCTTC